These 16 T cell receptor beta chains originate from one sample sequenced in a study of monozygotic twins with inflammatory bowel disease. Reprocessing the 5' RACE reads, TCRdb reports a single entry for every CDR3 protein and omits DNA. Its table records 300,000 to 350,000 distinct CDR3 sequences. The source material was blood. Every receptor here comes from a human donor with ulcerative colitis or Crohn's disease, or a healthy co-twin of an affected twin (not recorded which).

The chain is built from TRBV12-3 or TRBV12-4 and TRBJ2-7; TCRdb proposes TRBD1, but this gene call is untestable without DNA. The CDR3 is 14 amino acids. This CDR3 reads CASRRQGAGYEQYF.

The chain links TRBV4-3 to TRBJ2-7; TCRdb indicates TRBD1, and absent DNA this call remains unverified. The CDR3 spans 15 residues. Germline values: CDR1 LGHNA, CDR2 YSLEER. The CDR3 region is CASSLDPTGSNEQYF.

This chain joins TRBV7-2 and TRBJ2-7; TCRdb's assignment of TRBD1 cannot be checked, as there is no DNA. CDR1 and CDR2 from the germline V gene are SGHTA and FQGNSA. The CDR3 loop spans 16 amino acids. The CDR3: CASSLRAGTIPYEQYF. The full variable domain, completed using reference TRBV7-2 and TRBJ2-7, is GAGVSQSPSNKVTEKGKDVELRCDPISGHTALYWYRQSLGQGLEFLIYFQGNSAPDKSGLPSDRFSAERTGGSVSTLTIQRTQQEDSAVYLCASSLRAGTIPYEQYFGPGTRLTVT.

The chain carries TRBV7-2 and TRBJ1-4. Germline CDR1 is SGHTA and CDR2 is FQGNSA. This CDR3 has 13 residues. Here the CDR3 reads CASSLRGGEKLFF.

V gene TRBV20-1 combines with J gene TRBJ2-2; absent DNA, TCRdb's TRBD2 call cannot be checked. The CDR3 covers 12 residues. Germline lookup yields CDR1 DFQATT and CDR2 SNEGSKA (reference sequence). The CDR3 loop is CSADQLAGELFF.

The V and J genes are TRBV7-2 and TRBJ2-7; as DNA is missing, the TRBD2 call by TCRdb cannot be tested. This CDR3 has 14 residues. CDR1 is SGHTA and CDR2 is FQGNSA in the germline V gene. The CDR3 sequence is CASSARDLPYEQYF.

J is TRBJ2-7 and V is TRBV5-1; TCRdb's D call of TRBD1 is untestable without DNA. The CDR3 contains 15 residues. Germline V gene data show CDR1 as SGHRS and CDR2 as YFSETQ. The chain's CDR3 is CASSSQATGRGEQYF.

J is TRBJ2-3 and V is TRBV2; the D gene TCRdb calls, TRBD2, cannot be checked with no DNA. Germline-derived CDR1 and CDR2 are SNHLY and FYNNEI. The CDR3 is made up of 13 amino acids. The CDR3 sequence is CASSPDLRTTEYF.

The chain carries TRBV5-1 and TRBJ1-6. The germline CDR1 and CDR2 sequences are SGHRS and YFSETQ. The CDR3 is made up of 16 amino acids. The CDR3 loop is CASSLEHSQYNSPLHF.

The gene calls are TRBV10-3 and TRBJ2-5; TCRdb's assignment of TRBD2 cannot be checked, as there is no DNA. The germline CDR1 and CDR2 sequences are ENHRY and SYGVKD. CDR3 length: 13 residues. CDR3 protein: CAISPRGGETQYF.

The chain has TRBV5-4 and TRBJ2-1; TCRdb outputs TRBD2, but without DNA this stays unchecked. Germline CDR1 reads SGHNT; CDR2 reads YYREEE (reference sequence). This CDR3 spans 15 amino acids. The chain's CDR3 is CASSPVGGAIYEQFF.

The V and J genes are TRBV3-1 and TRBJ2-2; TCRdb returns TRBD2, unconfirmable since there is no DNA. The CDR3 extends over 15 amino acids. CDR1 is LGHDT and CDR2 is YNNKEL in the germline V gene (reference sequence). The CDR3 sequence is CASRVGQPNTGELFF.

V is TRBV5-1 and J is TRBJ1-4. CDR1 is SGHRS and CDR2 is YFSETQ in the germline V gene. The CDR3 covers 16 residues. CDR3 loop: CASSLGHPMGNEKLFF.

V is TRBV12-3 or TRBV12-4 and J is TRBJ1-2; as DNA is missing, the TRBD1 call by TCRdb cannot be tested. The CDR3 length is 13 residues. This CDR3 reads CASSRTAAGGYTF.

V gene TRBV10-3 combines with J gene TRBJ2-2; checking the TCRdb D call of TRBD2 is not possible without DNA. The CDR3 is 15 amino acids. Germline V gene lookup returns CDR1 ENHRY and CDR2 SYGVKD. This CDR3 reads CATGLAGTNTGELFF.

V usage is TRBV28 and J usage is TRBJ1-1; TCRdb designates TRBD1, a call that cannot be tested without DNA. Germline V lookup: CDR1 MDHEN, CDR2 SYDVKM. This CDR3 region has 13 residues. The CDR3 reads CASRGTEYTEAFF.